The T cell receptor beta chain described here comes from a study of cytomegalovirus exposure and HLA in healthy donors. Across the study: Unique TCRs from HLA-typed donors, roughly 89 million of them, were held in an early data release. Study-wide points: An analysis that was carried out later associated 16,000 or so TCR beta sequences with HLA alleles at 0.05 false discovery rate. Later work found most CMV-associated TCR beta chains apparently HLA-restricted.

Comment on this clone: Its antigen remains unidentified.

With 1 base clipped from V and 6 bases from J, the junction kept 3 bases outside the gene matches. CDR1 SGHRS and CDR2 YFSETQ come from the germline V gene. The CDR3 loop spans 15 amino acids. Researchers ran the PCR with 60 Vbeta and 13 Jbeta primers. Method: immunoSEQ multiplex PCR; TCRdb's copy keeps in-frame clones and lacks some. This sample carries around 200,000 clones, approximately 82% of them seen once, and the ten largest clones take approximately 1.2%. Sample: PBMCs. The genes are TRBV5-1 and TRBJ1-3, with 11 bases fitting TRBD1. This sequence originates from a girl aged 2 to 10 in good health and CMV-seropositive. Here the CDR3 DNA reads TGCGCCAGCAGCTTGCCGGGACAGGGGGAAAACACCATATATTTT. Its protein product is CASSLPGQGENTIYF.